The entry that follows covers one T cell receptor beta chain sequence. No antigen is known for it. Some clones are missing from TCRdb's copy, which holds only in-frame ones; the method was immunoSEQ multiplex PCR. In the table there are fewer than 1.6 million clones, just under 99% of which are singletons. The entry originates in a study of shared clonotypes between healthy human individuals. Findings of the study overall: Among non-shared clonotypes, generation probabilities were lower than among those shared by all four donors.

Trimming took 5 bases from V and 7 from J, leaving 9 bases between them. CDR1 is LNHDA, CDR2 SQIVND, per germline (reference sequence). This CDR3 region has 12 residues. The rearrangement uses TRBV19 and TRBJ1-5; D not certain. The receptor was isolated from a man aged 25 to 45 in good health. Material for sequencing was naive CD4+ T cells sorted from blood. The sample's subset: CD45RA+ positively selected. CDR3 DNA sequence: TGTGCCAGTAGTTTCTTGGGGCAGCCCCAGCATTTT. As protein: CASSFLGQPQHF.